The T cell receptor beta chain under discussion was sequenced for a study of T cells in women clearing cervical HPV infection. Trimming at V came to 0 bases and at J to 3 bases, leaving 3 bases not matched to a gene. This CDR3 has 16 amino acids. Germline V gene data show CDR1 as MGHRA and CDR2 as YSYEKL. With regard to this clone: The read comes to an end 3 residues before the CDR3 does, leaving the germline J gene to fill in the end. This same CDR3 is encoded by further DNA sequences in the sample.

Measured with immunoSEQ multiplex PCR; TCRdb has only the in-frame clones, and not every one. In all, the sample yields tens of thousands of clones. This TCR was sampled from a woman between 18 and 70 years old with a cervical HPV16 infection that either progressed to CIN3+ or cleared (not recorded which). Source material: blood buffy coat. The rearrangement joins TRBV4-1 to TRBJ2-1; 9 bases are shared with TRBD2. CDR3 loop: CASSQELAGVYNEQFF. The CDR3 bases that were read are TGCGCCAGCAGCCAAGAGTTAGCGGGGGTCTACAATGAG.